The clone carrying this T cell receptor beta chain was seen at least ten times. The template was RNA from unsorted bulk tissue. This non-tumor lung sample came from over 3 cm beyond the tumor edge. Between August and November 2014, newly diagnosed, chemotherapy-naive lung cancer patients underwent thoracic surgery in China. V lost 8 bases, J lost 0 bases, and 8 bases stayed unmatched. The CDR3 has 16 amino acids. This record belongs to a study of tumor and adjacent non-tumor tissue in lung cancer. As for the study in general: The cohort had approximately 12 adenocarcinoma, a couple of squamous cell and 1 small cell patients.

A modified ARM-PCR protocol with three rounds of nested PCR amplified TCRbeta. TCRdb fed the multiplex PCR reads into MiXCR, producing one record per CDR3 protein. This table holds 50,000 to 60,000 distinct CDR3 sequences, 74% found once. The specimen sequenced was distant non-tumor lung tissue. The clonotype was recovered from a woman aged 55-69 years with non-small cell lung cancer. The rearrangement joins TRBV12-3 or TRBV12-4 to TRBJ1-5; 9 bases are a match to TRBD1. The CDR3 loop reads CASGEDRGNSNQPQHF. CDR3 nucleotide sequence: TGTGCCAGCGGAGAGGACAGGGGTAATAGCAATCAGCCCCAGCATTTT.